The 5 T cell receptor beta chains below come from one sample, sequenced in a study of cytotoxic CD8 clonotypes in ibrutinib-treated CLL. The method was immunoSEQ multiplex PCR; TCRdb's version includes in-frame clones alone and lacks a portion of them. This table has around 140,000 clones, about 80% appearing once. Sequences were derived from PBMCs, sampled after 12 months of ibrutinib treatment. The receptor set was obtained from a human donor with chronic lymphocytic leukemia.

This chain uses TRBV5-1 with TRBJ2-4; a weak D match, TRBD1 (6 bases). The CDR3 totals 14 residues. Trimming shortened V by 2 bases and J by 7 bases, and 13 bases separated the two germline ends. The V gene's germline CDR1 is SGHRS and CDR2 YFSETQ. The CDR3 sequence is CASSLLQGGNIQYF. CDR3 in DNA: TGCGCCAGCAGCTTACTACAGGGTGGGAACATTCAGTACTTC.

The V gene is TRBV7-2, the J gene TRBJ2-7, with a possible D match to TRBD1 (6 bases). V was shortened by 5 bases and J by 7 bases, with 18 bases between the two germline ends. Germline loops: CDR1 SGHTA, CDR2 FQGNSA. The CDR3 extends over 14 amino acids. This CDR3 reads CASSREQGSREQYF. CDR3 DNA sequence: TGTGCCAGCAGCCGAGAACAGGGAAGCAGGGAGCAGTACTTC.

This clone was seen at least ten times. The chain links TRBV2 to TRBJ2-7; D gene uncertain. The V end lost 8 bases, the J end lost 2 bases, and 7 bases lay between the germline ends. Germline V CDR1 and CDR2: SNHLY, FYNNEI. The CDR3 is made up of 11 amino acids. The CDR3 DNA sequence: TGTGCCAGCCACGACCCCTACGAGCAGTACTTC. It codes for CASHDPYEQYF.

This clone was detected once. V gene TRBV19 combines with J gene TRBJ2-7; D possibly corresponds to TRBD1 (6 bases). V was clipped by 5 bases and J by 6 bases, with 17 bases between them. CDR1 and CDR2 from the germline V gene are LNHDA and SQIVND (reference sequence). The length of the CDR3 is 14 residues. In DNA, the CDR3 is TGTGCCAGTAGTCCAGCCGAGGACAGTCCCGAGCAGTACTTC. Translated, it gives CASSPAEDSPEQYF.

The J gene is TRBJ2-1, the V gene TRBV9; unclear D gene. Germline V gives CDR1 SGDLS, CDR2 YYNGEE. The CDR3 loop spans 14 amino acids. V lost 4 bases to trimming and J lost 9 bases, with 17 bases between them. The CDR3 here is CASSIPDWRSEQFF. The CDR3 nucleotides are TGTGCCAGCAGCATCCCCGACTGGCGCAGTGAGCAGTTCTTC.